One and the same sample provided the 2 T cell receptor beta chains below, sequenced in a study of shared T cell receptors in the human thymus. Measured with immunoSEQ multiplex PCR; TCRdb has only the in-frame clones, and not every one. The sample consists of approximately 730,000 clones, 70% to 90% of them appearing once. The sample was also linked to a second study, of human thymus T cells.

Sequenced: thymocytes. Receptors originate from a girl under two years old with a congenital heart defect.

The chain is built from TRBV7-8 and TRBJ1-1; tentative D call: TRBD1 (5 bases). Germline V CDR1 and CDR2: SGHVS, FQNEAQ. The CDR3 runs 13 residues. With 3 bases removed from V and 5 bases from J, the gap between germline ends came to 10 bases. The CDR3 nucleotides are TGTGCCAGCAGCTTTAAACACAGGACTGAAGCTTTCTTT. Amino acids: CASSFKHRTEAFF. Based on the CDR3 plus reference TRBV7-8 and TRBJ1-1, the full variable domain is GAGVSQSPRYKVAKRGQDVALRCDPISGHVSLFWYQQALGQGPEFLTYFQNEAQLDKSGLPSDRFFAERPEGSVSTLKIQRTQQEDSAVYLCASSFKHRTEAFFGQGTRLTVV.

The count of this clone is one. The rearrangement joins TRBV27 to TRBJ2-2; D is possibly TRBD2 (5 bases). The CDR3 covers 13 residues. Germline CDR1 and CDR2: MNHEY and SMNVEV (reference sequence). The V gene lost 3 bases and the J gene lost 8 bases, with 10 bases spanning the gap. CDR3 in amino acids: CASSFRGKGELFF. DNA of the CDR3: TGTGCCAGCAGTTTTAGAGGGAAGGGGGAGCTGTTTTTT.